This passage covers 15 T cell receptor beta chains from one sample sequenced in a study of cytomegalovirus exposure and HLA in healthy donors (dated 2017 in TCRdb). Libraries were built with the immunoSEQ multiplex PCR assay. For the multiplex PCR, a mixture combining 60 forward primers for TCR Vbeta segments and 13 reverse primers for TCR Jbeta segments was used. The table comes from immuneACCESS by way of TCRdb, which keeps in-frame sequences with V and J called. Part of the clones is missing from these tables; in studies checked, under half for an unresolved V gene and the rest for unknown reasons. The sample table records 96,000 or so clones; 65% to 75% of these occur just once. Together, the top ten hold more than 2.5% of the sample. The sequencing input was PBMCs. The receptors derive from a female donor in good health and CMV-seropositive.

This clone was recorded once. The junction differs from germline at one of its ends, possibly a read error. This CDR3 reads CASSLQGALNTEAFF. CDR3 in DNA: TGTGCCAGCAGCTTGCAGGGGGCATTGAATACTGAAGCTTTCTTT. V and J are TRBV7-8 and TRBJ1-1; 8 nucleotides align to TRBD1. Germline V lookup: CDR1 SGHVS, CDR2 FQNEAQ. This CDR3 region has 15 residues.

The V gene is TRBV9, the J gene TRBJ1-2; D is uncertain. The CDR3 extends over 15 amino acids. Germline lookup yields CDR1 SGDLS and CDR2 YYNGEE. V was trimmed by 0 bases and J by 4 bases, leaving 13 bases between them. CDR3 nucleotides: TGTGCCAGCAGCGTAGCTGATTTTTGGCTCTATGGCTACACCTTC. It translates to CASSVADFWLYGYTF.

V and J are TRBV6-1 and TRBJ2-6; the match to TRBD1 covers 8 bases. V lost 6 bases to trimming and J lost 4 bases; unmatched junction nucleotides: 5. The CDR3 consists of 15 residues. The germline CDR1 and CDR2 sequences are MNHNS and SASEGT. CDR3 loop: CASRGTGSGANVLTF. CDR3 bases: TGTGCCAGCAGAGGGACAGGATCCGGGGCCAACGTCCTGACTTTC.

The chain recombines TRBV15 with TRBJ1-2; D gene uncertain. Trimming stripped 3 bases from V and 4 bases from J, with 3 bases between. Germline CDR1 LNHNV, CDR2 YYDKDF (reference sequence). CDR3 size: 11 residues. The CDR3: CATSSSYGYTF. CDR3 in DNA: TGTGCCACCAGCAGCTCCTATGGCTACACCTTC.

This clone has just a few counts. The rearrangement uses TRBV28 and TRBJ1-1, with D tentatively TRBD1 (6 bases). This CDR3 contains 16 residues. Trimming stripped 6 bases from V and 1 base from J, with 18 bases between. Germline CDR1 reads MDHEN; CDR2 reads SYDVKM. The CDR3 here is CASSPQVRGRNTEAFF. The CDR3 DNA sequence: TGTGCCAGCAGCCCTCAGGTGCGGGGGCGGAACACTGAAGCTTTCTTT.

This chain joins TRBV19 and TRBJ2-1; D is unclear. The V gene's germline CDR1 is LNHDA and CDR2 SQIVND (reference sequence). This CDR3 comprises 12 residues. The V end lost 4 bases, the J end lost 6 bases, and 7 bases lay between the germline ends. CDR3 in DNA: TGTGCCAGTAGTAAGCTAGGCAATGAGCAGTTCTTC. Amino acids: CASSKLGNEQFF.

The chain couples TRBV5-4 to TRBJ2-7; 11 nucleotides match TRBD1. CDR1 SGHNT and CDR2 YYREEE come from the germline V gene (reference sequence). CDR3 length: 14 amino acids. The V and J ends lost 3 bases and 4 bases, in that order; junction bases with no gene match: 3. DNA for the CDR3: TGTGCCAGCAGCTCGGACAGGGGGCCGTACGAGCAGTACTTC. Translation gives CASSSDRGPYEQYF.

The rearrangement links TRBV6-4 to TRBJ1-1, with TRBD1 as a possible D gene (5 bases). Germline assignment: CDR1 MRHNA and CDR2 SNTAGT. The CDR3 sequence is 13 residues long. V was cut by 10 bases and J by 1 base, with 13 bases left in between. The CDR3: CATSQDGNTEAFF. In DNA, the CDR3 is TGTGCCACCTCACAGGATGGGAACACTGAAGCTTTCTTT.

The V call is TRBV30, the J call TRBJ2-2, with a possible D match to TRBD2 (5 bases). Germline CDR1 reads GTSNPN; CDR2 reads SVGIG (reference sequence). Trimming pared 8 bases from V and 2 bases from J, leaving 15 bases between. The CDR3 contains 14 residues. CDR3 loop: CAAGPLLNTGELFF. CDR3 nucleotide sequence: TGTGCCGCGGGTCCCCTCCTTAACACCGGGGAGCTGTTTTTT.

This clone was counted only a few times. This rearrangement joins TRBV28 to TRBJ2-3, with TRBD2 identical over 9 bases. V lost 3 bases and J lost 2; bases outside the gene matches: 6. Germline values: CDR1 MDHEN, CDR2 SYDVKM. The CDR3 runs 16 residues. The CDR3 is CASSLISGGLTDTQYF. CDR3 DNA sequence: TGTGCCAGCAGTTTGATTAGCGGGGGTCTCACAGATACGCAGTATTTT.

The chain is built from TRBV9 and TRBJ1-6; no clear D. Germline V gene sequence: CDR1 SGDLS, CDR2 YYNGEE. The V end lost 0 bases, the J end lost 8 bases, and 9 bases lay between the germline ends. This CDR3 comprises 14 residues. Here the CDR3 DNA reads TGTGCCAGCAGCGTAGGTAGTAGAGATTCACCCCTCCACTTT. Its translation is CASSVGSRDSPLHF.

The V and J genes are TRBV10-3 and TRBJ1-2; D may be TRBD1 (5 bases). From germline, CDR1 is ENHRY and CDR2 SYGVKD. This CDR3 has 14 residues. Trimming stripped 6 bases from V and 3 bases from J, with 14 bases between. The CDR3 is CAIRGQGADYGYTF. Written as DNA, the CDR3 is TGTGCCATCAGAGGACAAGGGGCGGACTATGGCTACACCTTC.

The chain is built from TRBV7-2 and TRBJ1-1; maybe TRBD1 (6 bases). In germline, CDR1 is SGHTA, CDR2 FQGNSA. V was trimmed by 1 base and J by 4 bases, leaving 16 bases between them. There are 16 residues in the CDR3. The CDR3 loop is CASSLVADRDSTEAFF. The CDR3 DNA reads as TGTGCCAGCAGCTTAGTGGCGGACAGAGATAGCACTGAAGCTTTCTTT.

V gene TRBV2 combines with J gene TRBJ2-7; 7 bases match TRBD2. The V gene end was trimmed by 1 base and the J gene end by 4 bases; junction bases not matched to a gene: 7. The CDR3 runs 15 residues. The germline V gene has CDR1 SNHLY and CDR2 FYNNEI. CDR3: CASSEGLAAGYEQYF. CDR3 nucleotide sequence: TGTGCCAGCAGTGAAGGACTAGCCGCTGGTTACGAGCAGTACTTC.

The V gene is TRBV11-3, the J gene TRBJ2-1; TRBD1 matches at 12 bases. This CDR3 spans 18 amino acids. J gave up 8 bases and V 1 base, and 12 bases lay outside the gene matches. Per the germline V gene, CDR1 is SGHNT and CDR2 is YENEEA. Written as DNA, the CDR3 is TGTGCCAGCAGCTTAGGATCTACGGGACAGGGGGCTTCCGATGAGCAGTTCTTC. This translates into CASSLGSTGQGASDEQFF. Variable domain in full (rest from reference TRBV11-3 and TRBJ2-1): EAGVVQSPRYKIIEKKQPVAFWCNPISGHNTLYWYLQNLGQGPELLIRYENEEAVDDSQLPKDRFSAERLKGVDSTLKIQPAELGDSAVYLCASSLGSTGQGASDEQFFGPGTRLTVL.